This T cell receptor beta chain was documented in a study of blood T cell repertoires in COVID-19. Study-level information: Acute-phase and convalescent COVID-19 samples originated in the United States, Italy and Spain. PBMCs, B-cell-depleted T cells, or T cells provided the cDNA or gDNA that made up the material.

The V and J ends lost 3 bases and 3 bases, in that order; junction bases with no gene match: 5. Germline V gene lookup returns CDR1 SGDLS and CDR2 YYNGEE. The CDR3 has 14 residues. In the authors' methods: The assay estimated nucleated cells by amplifying reference gene primers. Here immunoSEQ multiplex PCR was the method, and the copy in TCRdb shows in-frame clones only, minus some. V, J and clone size were drawn from that table, and D and trimming were deduced from the DNA. Counted here are 60,000 or so clones, around 87% occurring once; the ten biggest clones make up less than 7%. The sequencing sample was made of peripheral blood. The chain joins TRBV9 to TRBJ2-7, with TRBD1 identical over 8 bases. The receptor was derived from a man aged 55-75 years with active or convalescent COVID-19. CDR3 sequence (DNA): TGTGCCAGCAGCGAGCGGACAGGGAGCTACGAGCAGTACTTC. Translating it yields CASSERTGSYEQYF.